This T cell receptor (beta chain) was retrieved from a study of OX40 agonist ivuxolimab in advanced cancers. Study information: Of mixed ages from about 23 to 79 and averaging roughly 64 years, the group was approximately 80% male. Study-wide findings and caveats: Expanded clones belonging to CD8+ T cells outnumbered, on average, those of CD4+.

Remarks on this clone: Its antigen is not identified.

Profiling relied on immunoSEQ multiplex PCR, and the TCRdb table lists in-frame clones only, not all of them. The data show around 70,000 clones, with roughly 90% seen just once and 1% to 1.2% held by the top ten. The CDR3 totals 12 residues. Germline V gives CDR1 MNHNS, CDR2 SASEGT. Deletions cut 4 bases from V and 1 base from J, with 4 bases between. Source: CD4+ or CD8+ T cells sorted from blood, taken in a trial of the OX40 agonist ivuxolimab. V and J are TRBV6-1 and TRBJ1-1, with no clear D. The receptor comes from an adult with an advanced solid tumor such as melanoma, head and neck, liver or kidney cancer. The CDR3 loop reads CASSGQNTEAFF. The DNA for the CDR3 is TGTGCCAGCAGTGGACAGAACACTGAAGCTTTCTTT.